The present T cell receptor beta chain was sequenced within a study of identical twins. The CDR3 totals 14 residues. V lost 1 base, J lost 1 base, and 7 bases lay in between. Overall study results and limits: The study drew conclusions from cross-sectional statistical analysis, not from following the same donors.

TCRdb reprocessed the 5' RACE reads via MiXCR and lists one record per CDR3 protein. This sample has about 720,000 distinct CDR3 sequences, with about 18% found just once. This clonotype was counted at least ten times. Its antigen is not known. The sample also formed part of further work on T cells expressing NK-cell markers.

This rearrangement joins TRBV12-3 or TRBV12-4 to TRBJ2-5, with D unclear. The sequence came from a young woman in good health. The sequencing sample was made of PBMCs. In DNA form, the CDR3 reads TGTGCCAGCAGTTTAGTGGCCGTCCAAGAGACCCAGTACTTC. This translates into CASSLVAVQETQYF.